This T cell receptor beta chain derives from a study of OX40 agonist ivuxolimab in advanced cancers. Study context: Cohort: approximately 83% men, mean age about 60, aged about 23 to 80. Three patients had partial responses: one hepatocellular carcinoma, two cutaneous melanoma.

Per the germline V gene, CDR1 is KGHSH and CDR2 is LQKENI. This CDR3 has 15 amino acids. Trimming took off 1 base at V and 5 bases at J, with 13 bases between the two ends. Overall study results and limits: The average count of expanded clones was higher among CD8+ T cells than among CD4+.

Using immunoSEQ multiplex PCR, the repertoire was profiled, and TCRdb retains in-frame clones only, with some absent. Here the sample spans more than 10,000 clones, under 80% being singletons. On this clone: No antigen is known for it.

The receptor was derived from an adult with an advanced solid tumor such as melanoma, head and neck, liver or kidney cancer. The chain has TRBV18 and TRBJ2-3; D is tentatively TRBD1 or TRBD2 (5 bases each). Source: CD4+ or CD8+ T cells sorted from blood, taken in a trial of the OX40 agonist ivuxolimab. The CDR3 DNA follows: TGTGCCAGCTCACCACGGGACCCCCTGGGAGATACGCAGTATTTT. Protein sequence: CASSPRDPLGDTQYF.